This T cell receptor beta chain was obtained from a study of tumor-infiltrating lymphocytes in primary liver carcinoma. Comments on this clonotype: A single base separates this from a much larger clone, so it may be a read error.

The CDR3 contains 16 residues. Per the germline V gene, CDR1 is MDHEN and CDR2 is SYDVKM. Extraction of RNA together with DNA used about 17-31 mg of unsorted bulk tissue. A constant-region primer primed TCR beta cDNA synthesis from 500 to 550 ng of total RNA. Slightly modified ARM-PCR with three nested multiplex PCR rounds yielded TCR beta libraries. The study ran its first two PCR rounds for approximately 10 cycles each, using TRBV1-TRBV30 forward primers and a C-beta reverse primer. From the multiplex PCR reads, TCRdb called clonotypes with MiXCR, one entry per CDR3 protein. The sample holds some 180,000 distinct CDR3 sequences, approximately 80% seen once.

What was sequenced was tumor tissue from primary liver carcinoma. V gene TRBV28 combines with J gene TRBJ2-7; tentative D call: TRBD2 (5 bases). The receptor's source is a middle-aged man with primary liver carcinoma and hepatitis B virus infection. The CDR3 sequence: CASSPPGKSFSFEQYF. In DNA form, the CDR3 reads TGTGCCAGCAGCCCACCGGGAAAATCGTTCTCCTTCGAGCAGTACTTC.